The 20 T cell receptor beta chains in this list originate from one sample, sequenced in a study of blood T cell repertoires in COVID-19. Only in-frame clones appear in the TCRdb table, and some are missing; sequencing was by immunoSEQ multiplex PCR. The sample lists about 40,000 clones, 80% occurring once. The sample comprised peripheral blood. These receptors all come from an elderly man with active or convalescent COVID-19.

This rearrangement joins TRBV18 to TRBJ2-7; no clear D. There are 14 residues in the CDR3. V lost 3 bases, J lost 3 bases, and 12 bases lay in between. CDR1 is KGHSH, CDR2 LQKENI, per germline. The CDR3, as DNA: TGTGCCAGCTCACCGACACGGCTTTTCTACGAGCAGTACTTC. It codes for CASSPTRLFYEQYF.

The chain has TRBV28 and TRBJ2-7; TRBD1 matches 7 bases. The CDR3 covers 17 residues. The V and J ends lost 5 bases and 4 bases, in that order; junction bases with no gene match: 17. Germline assignment: CDR1 MDHEN and CDR2 SYDVKM. CDR3 DNA sequence: TGTGCCAGCAGTCTACCATTGGACAGGAACCTCGGTTACGAGCAGTACTTC. As protein: CASSLPLDRNLGYEQYF.

The chain links TRBV18 to TRBJ1-5, with a weak D call TRBD1 (6 bases). The V and J ends lost 3 bases and 5 bases respectively, with 11 bases between them. The V gene's germline CDR1 is KGHSH and CDR2 LQKENI. This CDR3 has 14 residues. The DNA for the CDR3 is TGTGCCAGCTCACCGCCAGGGGCCCATCAGCCCCAGCATTTT. This codes for CASSPPGAHQPQHF. Looking up the rest from reference TRBV18 and TRBJ1-5 gives the full variable domain: NAGVMQNPRHLVRRRGQEARLRCSPMKGHSHVYWYRQLPEEGLKFMVYLQKENIIDESGMPKERFSAEFPKEGPSILRIQQVVRGDSAAYFCASSPPGAHQPQHFGDGTRLSIL.

The V and J genes are TRBV7-9 and TRBJ1-1; 10 bases match TRBD1. CDR1 and CDR2 from the germline V gene are SEHNR and FQNEAQ (reference sequence). V shed 3 bases, J shed 11 bases, and the junction held 12 bases outside the gene matches. The CDR3 runs 15 residues. The CDR3 nucleotides are TGTGCCAGCAGCTTTCCCCTGACAGGGGGCGCGTATGCTTTCTTT. Residues: CASSFPLTGGAYAFF.

This clone was observed a handful of times. The chain employs TRBV5-4 and TRBJ2-1, with 13 bases matching TRBD2. The J segment lost 8 bases and the V segment lost 4 bases, leaving 6 bases of the junction unmatched. Germline loops: CDR1 SGHNT, CDR2 YYREEE (reference sequence). This CDR3 region has 15 residues. The CDR3 is CASSTGLAGDYEQFF. Written as DNA, the CDR3 is TGTGCCAGCAGCACCGGACTAGCGGGAGACTATGAGCAGTTCTTC.

The rearrangement links TRBV19 to TRBJ1-2, with TRBD1 identical over 7 bases. With V trimmed by 0 bases and J by 8 bases, 12 bases remained unmatched. The CDR3 loop spans 16 amino acids. Per germline, CDR1 LNHDA and CDR2 SQIVND (reference sequence). CDR3 nucleotides: TGTGCCAGTAGTATAGAAGCCCCCACCGACAGGGCCGGCTACACCTTC. This sequence encodes CASSIEAPTDRAGYTF. The whole variable domain, filled in from reference TRBV19 and TRBJ1-2, reads DGGITQSPKYLFRKEGQNVTLSCEQNLNHDAMYWYRQDPGQGLRLIYYSQIVNDFQKGDIAEGYSVSREKKESFPLTVTSAQKNPTAFYLCASSIEAPTDRAGYTFGSGTRLTVV.

The chain joins TRBV14 to TRBJ1-1; TRBD1 agrees at 10 bases. The CDR3 runs 18 residues. With V trimmed by 0 bases and J by 5 bases, 12 bases remained unmatched. CDR1 and CDR2 (germline): SGHDN, FVKESK. For the CDR3, the DNA is TGTGCCAGCAGCCAAGAGCCCCCGGGGACAGGGGTGGGGACTGAAGCTTTCTTT. Translating it yields CASSQEPPGTGVGTEAFF.

V and J are TRBV6-5 and TRBJ1-2; TRBD1 aligns across 7 bases. The V gene's germline CDR1 is MNHEY and CDR2 SVGAGI. V shed 6 bases, J shed 6 bases, and the junction held 7 bases outside the gene matches. This CDR3 contains 13 residues. CDR3 protein: CASSPDRVDGYTF. The CDR3 DNA sequence: TGTGCCAGCAGCCCCGACAGGGTGGATGGCTACACCTTC.

The rearrangement links TRBV18 to TRBJ2-7; 7 bases are a match to TRBD2. This CDR3 has 16 amino acids. V lost 3 bases to trimming and J lost 1 base; unmatched junction nucleotides: 9. Germline CDR1 is KGHSH and CDR2 is LQKENI. The CDR3 protein is CASSPPPGLRSYEQYF. In DNA form, the CDR3 reads TGTGCCAGCTCACCGCCCCCGGGACTAAGATCCTACGAGCAGTACTTC.

This clone turned up a few times. The chain uses TRBV3-1 (or the pseudogene TRBV3-2) and TRBJ2-7; the match to TRBD1 covers 9 bases. The CDR3 contains 13 residues. Looked up from germline, CDR1 is LGHDT and CDR2 is YNNKEL (reference sequence). V dropped 1 base and J dropped 8; count of bases not matched to a gene: 3. The CDR3: CASSQGGQGKQYF. CDR3 nucleotides: TGTGCCAGCAGCCAAGGGGGACAGGGCAAGCAGTACTTC.

The CDR3 DNA sequence: TGTGCCAGCAGCTCGGTGACCGGAGGGATGTGGGACACTGAAGCTTTCTTT. Translation: CASSSVTGGMWDTEAFF. This chain joins TRBV7-9 and TRBJ1-1; no reliable D call. The germline CDR1 and CDR2 sequences are SEHNR and FQNEAQ (reference sequence). Trimming shortened V by 4 bases and J by 3 bases, and 21 bases separated the two germline ends. The CDR3 contains 17 residues.

The rearrangement joins TRBV7-2 to TRBJ2-3; TRBD1 matches 8 bases. Unmatched junction bases numbered 12, after V lost 5 bases and J lost 2 bases. Germline lookup yields CDR1 SGHTA and CDR2 FQGNSA. The CDR3 extends over 17 amino acids. CDR3 protein: CASSPLGPGQATDTQYF. The CDR3 region has the DNA TGTGCCAGCAGCCCACTCGGACCGGGACAGGCCACAGATACGCAGTATTTT.

The chain links TRBV30 to TRBJ1-2, with TRBD1 as a possible D gene (6 bases). The ends were cut back, 1 base at V and 6 bases at J, with 9 bases in the middle. CDR3 size: 12 residues. Per the germline V gene, CDR1 is GTSNPN and CDR2 is SVGIG (reference sequence). CDR3 sequence: CAWSGGGNGYTF. The CDR3 region has the DNA TGTGCCTGGAGTGGGGGGGGCAATGGCTACACCTTC.

This chain links TRBV7-9 with TRBJ2-7; D perhaps matches TRBD1 (5 bases). Trimming cost V 2 bases and J 4 bases, with 9 bases left between them. CDR3 size: 13 residues. Germline CDR1 and CDR2: SEHNR and FQNEAQ (reference sequence). The CDR3: CASSLRGQYEQYF. In DNA form, the CDR3 reads TGTGCCAGCAGCTTAAGGGGTCAGTACGAGCAGTACTTC.

The chain recombines TRBV6-5 with TRBJ1-1; 8 nucleotides agree with TRBD1. The V gene end was trimmed by 5 bases and the J gene end by 4 bases; junction bases not matched to a gene: 9. This CDR3 is 15 amino acids long. Germline CDR1 and CDR2: MNHEY and SVGAGI. The CDR3 DNA reads TGTGCCAGCAGTCCCTCGACAGGGGCGCCCACTGAAGCTTTCTTT. This translates into CASSPSTGAPTEAFF.

The chain combines TRBV5-1 with TRBJ2-5; the match to TRBD1 covers 8 bases. Germline loops: CDR1 SGHRS, CDR2 YFSETQ. This CDR3 contains 15 residues. V was pared by 4 bases and J by 1 base, with 6 bases of the junction left unmatched. Here the CDR3 DNA reads TGCGCCAGCAGCGGCGGGACAGGCCTCCAAGAGACCCAGTACTTC. Its protein product is CASSGGTGLQETQYF. The full variable domain, rest sourced from reference TRBV5-1 and TRBJ2-5, is KAGVTQTPRYLIKTRGQQVTLSCSPISGHRSVSWYQQTPGQGLQFLFEYFSETQRNKGNFPGRFSGRQFSNSRSEMNVSTLELGDSALYLCASSGGTGLQETQYFGPGTRLLVL.

This clone was recorded once. V gene TRBV5-1 combines with J gene TRBJ1-1; 8 bases map to TRBD1. The CDR3 loop spans 15 amino acids. V lost 4 bases and J lost 2; bases outside the gene matches: 7. Germline V gene sequence: CDR1 SGHRS, CDR2 YFSETQ. The CDR3 DNA follows: TGCGCCAGCAGCGTGCAGGGGGCGCAAAACACTGAAGCTTTCTTT. This sequence encodes CASSVQGAQNTEAFF.

CDR3 loop: CASSPYDRVYEQYF. The CDR3 bases are TGTGCCAGCAGCCCGTACGACAGGGTCTACGAGCAGTACTTC. This chain joins TRBV7-9 and TRBJ2-7; 7 nucleotides line up with TRBD1. Trimming cost V 5 bases and J 3 bases; bases outside gene matches: 7. Germline assignment: CDR1 SEHNR and CDR2 FQNEAQ (reference sequence). The CDR3 is made up of 14 amino acids.

The V call is TRBV4-2, the J call TRBJ1-5; possibly TRBD1 for D (6 bases). CDR1 is LGHNA, CDR2 YNFKEQ, per germline. This CDR3 is built from 15 residues. The ends were cut back, 0 bases at V and 1 base at J, with 7 bases in the middle. The CDR3 DNA reads TGTGCCAGCAGCCAAGAGGGACAAAGCAATCAGCCCCAGCATTTT. The encoded protein is CASSQEGQSNQPQHF.

This chain joins TRBV5-1 and TRBJ1-1; 8 bases are shared with TRBD1. The V gene's germline CDR1 is SGHRS and CDR2 YFSETQ. With V trimmed by 4 bases and J by 5 bases, 7 bases remained unmatched. The CDR3 spans 14 residues. The CDR3 nucleotides read TGCGCCAGCAGCCTTTCCGGACAGGGTACTGAAGCTTTCTTT. It is translated as CASSLSGQGTEAFF.